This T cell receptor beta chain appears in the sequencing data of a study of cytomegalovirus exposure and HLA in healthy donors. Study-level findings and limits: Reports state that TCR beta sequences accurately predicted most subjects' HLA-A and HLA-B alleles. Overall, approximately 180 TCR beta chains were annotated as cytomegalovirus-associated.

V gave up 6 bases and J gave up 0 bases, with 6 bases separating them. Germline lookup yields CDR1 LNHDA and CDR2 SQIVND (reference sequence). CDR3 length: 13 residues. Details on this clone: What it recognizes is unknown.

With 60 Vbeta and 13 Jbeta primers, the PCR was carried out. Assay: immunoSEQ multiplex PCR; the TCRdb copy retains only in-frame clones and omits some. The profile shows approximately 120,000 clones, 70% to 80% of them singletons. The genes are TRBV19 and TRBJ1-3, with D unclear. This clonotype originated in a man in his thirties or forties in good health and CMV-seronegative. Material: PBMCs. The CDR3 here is CASRQSSGNTIYF. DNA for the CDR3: TGTGCCAGTAGACAGAGCTCTGGAAACACCATATATTTT.